Listed here are 25 T cell receptor beta chains from one sample, sequenced in a study of blood T cell repertoires in COVID-19. Profiling relied on immunoSEQ multiplex PCR, and the TCRdb table lists in-frame clones only, not all of them. In the table there are 390,000 or so clones, over 80% of which are singletons. The sample taken for sequencing was PBMCs or T cells enriched from blood (not recorded which). All receptors derive from a woman between 45 and 65 years old who had recovered from COVID-19.

This chain joins TRBV10-3 and TRBJ2-2; tentatively, D is TRBD1 (6 bases). V lost 7 bases to trimming and J lost 5 bases, with 17 bases between them. The CDR3 is made up of 15 amino acids. CDR1 and CDR2 from the germline V gene are ENHRY and SYGVKD. The DNA of the CDR3 is TGTGCCATCACCGAGGGGGTGAAGGGGACCGGGGAGCTGTTTTTT. It specifies CAITEGVKGTGELFF.

As concerns this clone: Other DNA sequences from this sample encode an identical CDR3 as well. The V and J genes are TRBV20-1 and TRBJ1-2; no clear D. CDR3 length equals 10 residues. The V and J ends lost 1 base and 8 bases respectively, with 5 bases between them. Germline loops: CDR1 DFQATT, CDR2 SNEGSKA (reference sequence). DNA for the CDR3: TGCAGTGCTAGAGGGAGCGGCTACACCTTC. Protein sequence: CSARGSGYTF.

The J gene is TRBJ1-2, the V gene TRBV7-8, with D unresolved. Trimming shortened V by 2 bases and J by 7 bases, and 11 bases separated the two germline ends. This CDR3 has 13 residues. Germline values: CDR1 SGHVS, CDR2 FQNEAQ. The CDR3: CASSLTVAFGYTF. The DNA for the CDR3 is TGTGCCAGCAGCTTAACTGTAGCGTTTGGCTACACCTTC.

The rearrangement joins TRBV7-6 to TRBJ2-2; 11 bases fit TRBD2. V shed 2 bases, J shed 7 bases, and the junction held 9 bases outside the gene matches. The germline gives CDR1 SGHVS, CDR2 FNYEAQ. The CDR3 loop spans 17 amino acids. CDR3 in DNA: TGTGCCAGCAGCTTAATGAATAGCGGGGGGGCCGTCGGGGAGCTGTTTTTT. It encodes CASSLMNSGGAVGELFF.

This chain joins TRBV2 and TRBJ1-1, with D perhaps matching TRBD1 (5 bases). Trimming pared 6 bases from V and 5 bases from J, leaving 13 bases between. The CDR3 is made up of 13 amino acids. The germline gives CDR1 SNHLY, CDR2 FYNNEI. CDR3 sequence reads: CASRGGDWTEAFF. DNA of the CDR3: TGTGCCAGCAGGGGGGGGGACTGGACTGAAGCTTTCTTT.

The J gene is TRBJ2-7, the V gene TRBV9; 13 nucleotides agree with TRBD2. Trimming took 4 bases from V and 7 from J; bases not matched to a gene: 17. This CDR3 contains 18 residues. Germline V CDR1 and CDR2: SGDLS, YYNGEE. CDR3 sequence reads: CASSPATPGLAGSGEQYF. CDR3 DNA: TGTGCCAGCAGCCCCGCCACCCCGGGACTAGCGGGATCGGGGGAGCAGTACTTC.

The table lists this clone with a count of one. This rearrangement joins TRBV7-2 to TRBJ2-7, with D tentatively TRBD1 (6 bases). In germline, CDR1 is SGHTA, CDR2 FQGNSA. The V end was cut by 3 bases, the J end by 3 bases, with 12 bases between. The CDR3 runs 14 residues. The CDR3 DNA reads TGTGCCAGCAGCTTTTCAGGGGAGATCTACGAGCAGTACTTC. Protein product: CASSFSGEIYEQYF.

The chain links TRBV18 to TRBJ1-4, with 7 bases fitting TRBD1. There are 17 residues in the CDR3. V lost 5 bases and J lost 0; bases outside the gene matches: 9. Per the germline V gene, CDR1 is KGHSH and CDR2 is LQKENI. CDR3 in amino acids: CASSKTRTGTTNEKLFF. The CDR3 nucleotides read TGTGCCAGCTCAAAAACCCGGACAGGAACAACTAATGAAAAACTGTTTTTT.

This chain joins TRBV7-2 and TRBJ2-7; 7 positions agree with TRBD2. The V segment lost 5 bases and the J segment 0 bases; nucleotides outside the gene matches: 1. Germline lookup yields CDR1 SGHTA and CDR2 FQGNSA. CDR3 length: 13 residues. The DNA for the CDR3 is TGTGCCAGCAGCCGGGACTACTCCTACGAGCAGTACTTC. Its translation is CASSRDYSYEQYF.

The rearrangement joins TRBV11-2 to TRBJ1-4; TRBD1 matches at 8 bases. Germline V gene sequence: CDR1 SGHAT, CDR2 FQNNGV. The CDR3 totals 15 residues. The junction had 12 bases not matched to a gene; V was cut back by 5 bases and J by 10 bases. The CDR3 DNA reads TGTGCCAGCAGCGCGCCCCCAGGGGGCGCCGGAAAACTGTTTTTT. This sequence encodes CASSAPPGGAGKLFF.

The CDR3 DNA follows: TGTGCCAGCAGCCAAGATCCCGAGGGCGGAGGTGAAAAACTGTTTTTT. Its protein is CASSQDPEGGGEKLFF. The J gene is TRBJ1-4, the V gene TRBV4-2; no definite D call. Germline V CDR1 and CDR2: LGHNA, YNFKEQ. V was shortened by 0 bases and J by 7 bases, with 15 bases between the two germline ends. This CDR3 comprises 16 residues.

In the case of this clone: Other DNA sequences in the sample encode the same CDR3. The V and J genes are TRBV5-8 and TRBJ2-5; 9 bases match TRBD1. The CDR3 contains 14 residues. Germline V CDR1 and CDR2: SGHTS, YDEGEE. Losses at the gene ends were 4 bases for V and 5 bases for J; bases not matched to a gene: 6. CDR3 sequence reads: CASSLDRGTETQYF. For the CDR3, the DNA is TGTGCCAGCAGCCTGGACAGGGGCACGGAGACCCAGTACTTC.

The chain has TRBV10-1 and TRBJ1-1; no clear D gene. The CDR3 loop spans 10 amino acids. Germline lookup yields CDR1 WNHNN and CDR2 SYGVQD (reference sequence). V was pared by 8 bases and J by 6 bases, with 7 bases between. In DNA form, the CDR3 reads TGCGCCAGCGAGAGGGCTGAAGCTTTCTTT. This sequence encodes CASERAEAFF.

The V and J genes are TRBV30 and TRBJ2-1, with a possible D match to TRBD1 (6 bases). Germline V gene data show CDR1 as GTSNPN and CDR2 as SVGIG (reference sequence). V lost 4 bases and J lost 15, with 22 bases in between. CDR3 length: 13 amino acids. In nucleotides, the CDR3 is TGTGCCTGGACCACCCATCCGGGACATCCTACGTTCTTC. Amino acid sequence: CAWTTHPGHPTFF.

The V call is TRBV6-5, the J call TRBJ2-2; D is possibly TRBD1 (6 bases). V was trimmed by 7 bases and J by 6 bases, leaving 18 bases between them. Germline-derived CDR1 and CDR2 are MNHEY and SVGAGI. The CDR3 is 15 amino acids. The CDR3 region is CASNPGHNLAGELFF. Written as DNA, the CDR3 is TGTGCCAGCAATCCGGGACACAACTTGGCCGGGGAGCTGTTTTTT.

The rearrangement uses TRBV30 and TRBJ1-2; D might be TRBD1 (5 bases). The CDR3 contains 13 residues. The V end was cut by 3 bases, the J end by 1 base, with 9 bases between. Germline lookup yields CDR1 GTSNPN and CDR2 SVGIG (reference sequence). CDR3: CAWRPQVNYGYTF. The CDR3 coding sequence is TGTGCCTGGAGGCCACAGGTTAACTATGGCTACACCTTC.

This clone was seen just once. The chain links TRBV27 to TRBJ2-2; D unresolved. The CDR3 consists of 15 residues. Per germline, CDR1 MNHEY and CDR2 SMNVEV (reference sequence). V shed 1 base and J shed 5 bases, with 11 bases lying between them. The CDR3 loop is CASSLWSRGTGELFF. The CDR3 DNA reads as TGTGCCAGCAGTTTATGGTCTCGAGGTACCGGGGAGCTGTTTTTT.

This chain uses TRBV28 with TRBJ1-1; D is possibly TRBD1 (6 bases). The CDR3 is 15 amino acids. Trimming removed 6 bases from V and 4 bases from J, with 18 bases in between. Germline values: CDR1 MDHEN, CDR2 SYDVKM. The CDR3 region is CASSPQGQGPTEAFF. The CDR3 DNA is TGTGCCAGCAGCCCCCAGGGCCAGGGGCCCACTGAAGCTTTCTTT. The full variable domain, in which reference TRBV28 and TRBJ1-1 provide the parts outside the CDR3, is DVKVTQSSRYLVKRTGEKVFLECVQDMDHENMFWYRQDPGLGLRLIYFSYDVKMKEKGDIPEGYSVSREKKERFSLILESASTNQTSMYLCASSPQGQGPTEAFFGQGTRLTVV.

This clone was counted between two and nine times. The chain links TRBV3-1 (or the pseudogene TRBV3-2) to TRBJ2-7; TRBD2 aligns across 7 bases. Germline V CDR1 and CDR2: LGHDT, YNNKEL (reference sequence). Trimming removed 4 bases from V and 3 bases from J; junction bases left unmatched: 3. This CDR3 spans 13 amino acids. CDR3 sequence: CASSPLAGYEQYF. CDR3 DNA: TGTGCCAGCAGCCCCTTAGCGGGCTACGAGCAGTACTTC.

V gene TRBV5-6 combines with J gene TRBJ1-4, with 7 nucleotides matching TRBD1. V gave up 4 bases and J gave up 5 bases; unmatched junction bases: 2. The CDR3 spans 13 residues. The germline CDR1 and CDR2 sequences are SGHDT and YYEEEE. In nucleotides, the CDR3 is TGTGCCAGCAGCCAGGACAGGAATGAAAAACTGTTTTTT. Its protein product is CASSQDRNEKLFF.

This clone was detected ten times or more. This chain connects TRBV6-6 to TRBJ1-5, with 7 bases matching TRBD1. CDR3 length: 14 amino acids. V shed 7 bases, J shed 2 bases, and the junction held 5 bases outside the gene matches. Per the germline V gene, CDR1 is MNHNY and CDR2 is SVGAGI (reference sequence). The CDR3 nucleotides are TGTGCCAGCATCGACAGGGTAGGCAATCAGCCCCAGCATTTT. As protein: CASIDRVGNQPQHF.

This chain uses TRBV21-1 with TRBJ1-2; TRBD1 is the table's D call, not checked against the DNA. TRBV21-1 is recorded as a pseudogene. This CDR3 is 15 amino acids long. For the CDR3, the DNA is TGTGCCAGCAGCAAAGTGCGCAGGGGGAACTATGGCTACACCTTC. Encoded protein: CASSKVRRGNYGYTF.

The chain combines TRBV4-1 with TRBJ2-5, with a tentative D call TRBD1 (6 bases). Germline CDR1 MGHRA, CDR2 YSYEKL. This CDR3 spans 15 amino acids. V was clipped by 3 bases and J by 4 bases, with 15 bases between them. CDR3 coding DNA: TGCGCCAGCAGCCACCGCAAACAGGGCCGAGAGACCCAGTACTTC. It specifies CASSHRKQGRETQYF.

This clone was seen a handful of times. The rearrangement uses TRBV7-9 and TRBJ1-1; D unclear. V lost 1 base to trimming and J lost 3 bases, with 9 bases between them. The CDR3 is 14 amino acids. CDR1 and CDR2 from the germline V gene are SEHNR and FQNEAQ (reference sequence). In nucleotides, the CDR3 is TGTGCCAGCAGCTTAGGTCGGTCTGACACTGAAGCTTTCTTT. Translated: CASSLGRSDTEAFF.

This chain links TRBV25-1 with TRBJ2-1; D is possibly TRBD1 (5 bases). From germline, CDR1 is MGHDK and CDR2 SYGVNS. Deletions cut 5 bases from V and 5 bases from J, with 10 bases between. The CDR3 is 13 residues long. The CDR3 is CASSYQGNNEQFF. CDR3 sequence (DNA): TGTGCCAGCAGTTACCAGGGAAACAATGAGCAGTTCTTC.